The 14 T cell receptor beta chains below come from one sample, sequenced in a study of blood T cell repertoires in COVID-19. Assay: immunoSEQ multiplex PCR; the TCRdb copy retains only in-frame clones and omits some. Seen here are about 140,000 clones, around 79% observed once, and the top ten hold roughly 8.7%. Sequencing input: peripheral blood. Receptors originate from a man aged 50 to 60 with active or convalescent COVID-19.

The CDR3 sequence: CASSLAGLTDTQYF. CDR3 DNA: TGTGCCAGCAGCCTCGCGGGTCTCACAGATACGCAGTATTTT. The chain has TRBV3-1 (or the pseudogene TRBV3-2) and TRBJ2-3; possible D gene TRBD2, 5 bases. Per germline, CDR1 LGHDT and CDR2 YNNKEL (reference sequence). Between the trimmed V and J ends, which lost 4 bases and 2 bases, there was a span of 10 bases. The CDR3 is 14 amino acids.

CDR3 region: CASSPRPRAGRISGANVLTF. CDR3 nucleotides: TGTGCCAGTAGTCCTCGCCCCAGGGCAGGGCGAATCTCTGGGGCCAACGTCCTGACTTTC. The V and J genes are TRBV19 and TRBJ2-6, with D possibly TRBD1 on 5 matching bases. The CDR3 totals 20 residues. The germline V gene encodes CDR1 LNHDA and CDR2 SQIVND (reference sequence). The V end lost 5 bases, the J end lost 0 bases, and 23 bases lay between the germline ends.

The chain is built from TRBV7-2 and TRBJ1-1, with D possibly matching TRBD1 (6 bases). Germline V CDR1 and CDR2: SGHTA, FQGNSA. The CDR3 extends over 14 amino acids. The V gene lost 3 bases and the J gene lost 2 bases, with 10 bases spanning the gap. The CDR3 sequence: CASSLTGANTEAFF. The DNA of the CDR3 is TGTGCCAGCAGCTTGACAGGCGCAAACACTGAAGCTTTCTTT.

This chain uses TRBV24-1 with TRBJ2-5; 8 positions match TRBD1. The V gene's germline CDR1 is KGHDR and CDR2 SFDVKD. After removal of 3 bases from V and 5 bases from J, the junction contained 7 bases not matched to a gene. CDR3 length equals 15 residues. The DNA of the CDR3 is TGTGCCACCAGTGATCCCCGACAGGGGAGGGAGACCCAGTACTTC. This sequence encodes CATSDPRQGRETQYF.

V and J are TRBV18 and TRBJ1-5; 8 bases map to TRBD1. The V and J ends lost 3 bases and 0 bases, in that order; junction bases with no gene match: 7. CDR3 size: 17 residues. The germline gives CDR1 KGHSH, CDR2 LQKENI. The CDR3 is CASSPLGDRPSNQPQHF. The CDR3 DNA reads TGTGCCAGCTCACCCCTGGGGGACAGGCCTAGCAATCAGCCCCAGCATTTT.

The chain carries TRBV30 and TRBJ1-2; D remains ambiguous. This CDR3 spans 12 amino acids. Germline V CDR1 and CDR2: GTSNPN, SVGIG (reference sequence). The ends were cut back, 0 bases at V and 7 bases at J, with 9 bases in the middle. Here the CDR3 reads CAWSVQGGGYTF. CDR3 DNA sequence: TGTGCCTGGAGTGTACAAGGAGGTGGCTACACCTTC.

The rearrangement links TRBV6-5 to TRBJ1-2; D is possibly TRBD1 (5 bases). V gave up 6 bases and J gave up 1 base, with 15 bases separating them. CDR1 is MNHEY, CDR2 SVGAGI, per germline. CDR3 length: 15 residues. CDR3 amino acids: CASRDAGNLNYGYTF. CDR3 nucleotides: TGTGCCAGCAGAGACGCAGGGAACCTTAACTATGGCTACACCTTC.

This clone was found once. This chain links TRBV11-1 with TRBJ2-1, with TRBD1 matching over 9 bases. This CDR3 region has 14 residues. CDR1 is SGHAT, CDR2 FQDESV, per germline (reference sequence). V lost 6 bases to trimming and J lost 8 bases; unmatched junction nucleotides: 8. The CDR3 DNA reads TGTGCCAGCAGGTGGGGACAGGGAGTTTATGAGCAGTTCTTC. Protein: CASRWGQGVYEQFF.

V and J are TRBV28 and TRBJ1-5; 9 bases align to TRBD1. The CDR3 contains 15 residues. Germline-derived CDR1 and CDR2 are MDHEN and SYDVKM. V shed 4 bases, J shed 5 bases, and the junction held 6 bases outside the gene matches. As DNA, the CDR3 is TGTGCCAGCAGTTATGGGGACAGGGAACATCAGCCCCAGCATTTT. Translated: CASSYGDREHQPQHF.

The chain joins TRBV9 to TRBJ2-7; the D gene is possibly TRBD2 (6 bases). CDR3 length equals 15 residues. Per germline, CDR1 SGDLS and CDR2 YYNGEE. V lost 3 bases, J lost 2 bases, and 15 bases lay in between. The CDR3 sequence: CASSAYGTPTYEQYF. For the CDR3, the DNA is TGTGCCAGCAGCGCATATGGGACTCCAACCTACGAGCAGTACTTC.

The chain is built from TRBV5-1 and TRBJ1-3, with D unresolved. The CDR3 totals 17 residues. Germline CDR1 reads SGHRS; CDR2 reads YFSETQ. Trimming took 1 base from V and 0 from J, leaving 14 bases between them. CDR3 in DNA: TGCGCCAGCAGCTTGTTTGGCGGACTGAACTCTGGAAACACCATATATTTT. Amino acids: CASSLFGGLNSGNTIYF.

DNA for the CDR3: TGTGCCAGCAGCCAGAGACTAGCGGGAGGAGGTCAAGATACGCAGTATTTT. This translates into CASSQRLAGGGQDTQYF. V gene TRBV4-2 combines with J gene TRBJ2-3; TRBD2 aligns across 13 bases. The CDR3 contains 17 residues. Germline lookup yields CDR1 LGHNA and CDR2 YNFKEQ. V lost 3 bases and J lost 5; bases outside the gene matches: 8.

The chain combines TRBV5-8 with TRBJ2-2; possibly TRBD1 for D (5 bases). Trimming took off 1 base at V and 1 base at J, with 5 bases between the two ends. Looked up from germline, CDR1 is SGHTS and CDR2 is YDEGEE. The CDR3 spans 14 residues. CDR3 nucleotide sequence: TGTGCCAGCAGCTTGAGGGGGAACACCGGGGAGCTGTTTTTT. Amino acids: CASSLRGNTGELFF.

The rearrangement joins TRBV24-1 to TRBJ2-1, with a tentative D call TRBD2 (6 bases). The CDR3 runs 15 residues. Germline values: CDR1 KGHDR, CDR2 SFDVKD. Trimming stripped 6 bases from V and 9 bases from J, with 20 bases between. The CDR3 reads CATSILSPGGGEQFF. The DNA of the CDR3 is TGTGCCACCAGTATATTATCCCCCGGGGGAGGTGAGCAGTTCTTC.